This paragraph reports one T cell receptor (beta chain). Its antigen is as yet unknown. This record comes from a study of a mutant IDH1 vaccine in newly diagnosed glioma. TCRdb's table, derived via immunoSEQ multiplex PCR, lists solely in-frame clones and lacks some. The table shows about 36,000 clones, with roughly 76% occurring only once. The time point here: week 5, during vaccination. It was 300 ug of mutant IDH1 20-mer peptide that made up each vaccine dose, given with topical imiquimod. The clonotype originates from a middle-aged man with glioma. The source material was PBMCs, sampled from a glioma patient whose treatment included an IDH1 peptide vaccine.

The CDR3 region has the DNA TGTGCCAGCAGGAGGGATGGCGTGGCCGGGGAGCTGTTTTTT. This encodes CASRRDGVAGELFF. The chain has TRBV2 and TRBJ2-2; D might be TRBD2 (5 bases). The CDR3 is 14 amino acids. V lost 6 bases to trimming and J lost 6 bases, with 14 bases between them. Germline lookup yields CDR1 SNHLY and CDR2 FYNNEI.